This TCR beta chain was observed in a study of blood T cell repertoires in COVID-19. Overall study context: The analysed material was cDNA or gDNA that came from T cells, B-cell-depleted T cells, or PBMCs.

TCRdb keeps only in-frame clones here, not all; method: immunoSEQ multiplex PCR. There are roughly 240,000 clones in the sample; roughly four fifths occur only once, and approximately 1.9% lies in the top ten. Germline CDR1 and CDR2: SEHNR and FQNEAQ (reference sequence). CDR3 length equals 13 residues. V dropped 6 bases and J dropped 1 base, with 9 bases sitting between them. Sequenced input: peripheral blood. The source is a woman older than 75 with acute or convalescent COVID-19. The rearrangement links TRBV7-9 to TRBJ1-1; D is ambiguous. The CDR3 loop is CASRPQKNTEAFF. The CDR3 DNA follows: TGTGCCAGCAGACCGCAGAAGAACACTGAAGCTTTCTTT.